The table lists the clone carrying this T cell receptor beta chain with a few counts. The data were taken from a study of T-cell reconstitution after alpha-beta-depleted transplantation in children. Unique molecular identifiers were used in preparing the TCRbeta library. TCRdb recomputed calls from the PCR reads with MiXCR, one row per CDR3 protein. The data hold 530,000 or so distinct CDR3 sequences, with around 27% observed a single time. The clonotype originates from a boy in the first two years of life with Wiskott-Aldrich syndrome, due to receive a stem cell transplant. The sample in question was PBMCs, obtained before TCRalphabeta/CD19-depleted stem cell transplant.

CDR3 region: CASSYSQSEYEQYF. The DNA of the CDR3 is TGTGCCAGCAGTTATTCTCAATCGGAGTACGAGCAGTACTTC. This chain joins TRBV6-5 and TRBJ2-7; D remains ambiguous. The V gene lost 3 bases and the J gene lost 4 bases, with 13 bases spanning the gap. Germline assignment: CDR1 MNHEY and CDR2 SVGAGI. The CDR3 consists of 14 residues.